The clone carrying this T cell receptor (beta chain) was seen ten or more times. With 10-nucleotide random UMIs, 5'RACE was used to make the cDNA. TCRdb itself ran the 5' RACE reads through MiXCR, one entry per CDR3 protein. The table includes roughly 55,000 distinct CDR3 sequences, roughly 17% detected once. This sample was included in a study of neurological immune-mediated disorders. Germline lookup yields CDR1 MDHEN and CDR2 SYDVKM. The CDR3 extends over 14 amino acids. V lost 5 bases to trimming and J lost 4 bases, with 13 bases between them. The chain is built from TRBV28 and TRBJ2-3; TRBD1 might be the D (6 bases). Sequencing input: PBMCs. The sequence was collected from a man aged 55 to 69 in good health. CDR3 region: CASSTKQGADTQYF. The CDR3 region has the DNA TGTGCCAGCAGTACAAAACAGGGCGCAGATACGCAGTATTTT.